These T cell receptor beta chains were read from a single sample in a study of healthy donors' naive CD4 and CD8 T cells. MiXCR, applied by TCRdb to the reads, yields one record per CDR3 protein. Among approximately 180,000 distinct CDR3 sequences listed, around 74% were seen once. Specimen: naive CD4+ and CD8+ T cells sorted from blood, pooled from several donors. These receptors all stem from a pool of human donors in good health; the sample pools cells from several healthy donors. Each CDR3 is given without its conserved first and last residue. The order of the fields is CDR3 protein, clone size, J gene, V gene. Where a row states a size, it is once, few, many or the class of an expanded clone; other rows omit it.

ATSSGTGFDYGYT | . | TRBJ1-2 | TRBV24-1
ASYGPGTPKMNTEAF | once | TRBJ1-1 | TRBV19
ASSPGAYNEQF | . | TRBJ2-1 | TRBV19
ATSRVSSTDTQY | . | TRBJ2-3 | TRBV15
ASSPPGRGLNTEAF | few | TRBJ1-1 | TRBV11-1
ASSIVPPTGMGYEQY | . | TRBJ2-7 | TRBV19
ASSDTGYSNEQY | . | TRBJ2-7 | TRBV6-5
ASSIWPGTEAF | . | TRBJ1-1 | TRBV19
ASTSTGGTYEQY | few | TRBJ2-7 | TRBV19
ASSYQVTGPYEQY | . | TRBJ2-7 | TRBV6-5